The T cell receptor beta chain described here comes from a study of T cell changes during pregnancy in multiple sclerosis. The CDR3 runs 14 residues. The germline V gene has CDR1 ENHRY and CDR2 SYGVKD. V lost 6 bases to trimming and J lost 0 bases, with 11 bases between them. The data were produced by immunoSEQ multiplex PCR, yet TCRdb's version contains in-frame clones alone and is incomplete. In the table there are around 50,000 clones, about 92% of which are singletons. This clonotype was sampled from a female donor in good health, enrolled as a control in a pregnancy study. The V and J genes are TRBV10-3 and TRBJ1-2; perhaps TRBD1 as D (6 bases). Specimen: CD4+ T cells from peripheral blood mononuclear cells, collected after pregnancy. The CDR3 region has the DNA TGTGCCATCAGCCCGGGACACGCTAACTATGGCTACACCTTC. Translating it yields CAISPGHANYGYTF.